The 24 T cell receptor beta chains reported below all come from one sample, sequenced in a study of healthy donors' naive CD4 and CD8 T cells. Starting from roughly 0.45 ug of total RNA, TCR libraries were made with linear amplification. TCRdb processed the reads anew with MiXCR; each CDR3 protein has one entry. Of about 180,000 distinct CDR3 sequences in the sample, under 85% are singletons; the top ten hold roughly 2.4%. Sample: naive CD4+ and CD8+ T cells sorted from blood, pooled from several donors. The origin of the receptors is a pool of human donors in good health; the sample pools cells from several healthy donors.

This clonotype came up a few times. This chain connects TRBV29-1 to TRBJ1-1; D call uncertain. Germline loops: CDR1 SQVTM, CDR2 ANQGSEA. V was trimmed by 2 bases and J by 1 base, leaving 5 bases between them. This CDR3 contains 12 residues. CDR3 in amino acids: CSVESGNTEAFF. The CDR3 DNA follows: TGCAGCGTTGAATCGGGGAACACTGAAGCTTTCTTT.

This clonotype was picked up one time. The chain uses TRBV15 and TRBJ2-2; no firm D call. From germline, CDR1 is LNHNV and CDR2 YYDKDF (reference sequence). V was trimmed by 0 bases and J by 4 bases, leaving 15 bases between them. The length of the CDR3 is 17 residues. Written as DNA, the CDR3 is TGTGCCACCAGCAGAGATCCCAGGATCCAAACCACCGGGGAGCTGTTTTTT. Its translation: CATSRDPRIQTTGELFF. The whole variable domain, remainder taken from reference TRBV15 and TRBJ2-2, is DAMVIQNPRYQVTQFGKPVTLSCSQTLNHNVMYWYQQKSSQAPKLLFHYYDKDFNNEADTPDNFQSRRPNTSFCFLDIRSPGLGDTAMYLCATSRDPRIQTTGELFFGEGSRLTVL.

CDR3: CASSEVPGYTDTQYF. The CDR3 DNA follows: TGTGCCAGCAGTGAAGTTCCAGGGTACACAGATACGCAGTATTTT. The J gene is TRBJ2-3, the V gene TRBV6-1; D is possibly TRBD1 (5 bases). The CDR3 consists of 15 residues. Germline V CDR1 and CDR2: MNHNS, SASEGT. Trimming left V 1 base short and J 2 bases short, with 10 bases between.

The chain links TRBV19 to TRBJ2-3; 7 bases agree with TRBD2. The CDR3 extends over 17 amino acids. The J segment lost 2 bases and the V segment lost 7 bases, leaving 15 bases of the junction unmatched. The germline V gene has CDR1 LNHDA and CDR2 SQIVND (reference sequence). CDR3 amino acids: CASNSGLRKRDTDTQYF. CDR3 DNA sequence: TGTGCCAGTAATAGCGGGTTACGGAAAAGGGACACAGATACGCAGTATTTT.

The chain recombines TRBV6-6 with TRBJ1-3, with a possible D match to TRBD1 (5 bases). V lost 7 bases and J lost 6, with 16 bases in between. Per germline, CDR1 MNHNY and CDR2 SVGAGI (reference sequence). The CDR3 length is 14 residues. The CDR3 DNA sequence: TGTGCCAGCATCCGCGACAGATCCTTAAACACCATATATTTT. It is translated as CASIRDRSLNTIYF.

The rearrangement uses TRBV11-2 and TRBJ1-3; D is unclear. Per the germline V gene, CDR1 is SGHAT and CDR2 is FQNNGV. The CDR3 is made up of 18 amino acids. Trimming removed 1 base at V and 0 bases at J, with 16 bases between. The CDR3 sequence is CASSLGGVVGISGNTIYF. The CDR3 bases are TGTGCCAGCAGCTTAGGTGGGGTCGTCGGCATCTCTGGAAACACCATATATTTT.

The V gene is TRBV19, the J gene TRBJ2-7, with a weak D call TRBD2 (6 bases). Between the trimmed V and J ends, which lost 6 bases and 2 bases, there was a span of 23 bases. The CDR3 is 17 amino acids. Germline V gene lookup returns CDR1 LNHDA and CDR2 SQIVND (reference sequence). In nucleotides, the CDR3 is TGTGCCAGTAGCCCGAGGCGTGGGGGTAGCGGACCCTACGAGCAGTACTTC. Its translation: CASSPRRGGSGPYEQYF.

V usage is TRBV6-5 and J usage is TRBJ1-2, with 9 bases identical to TRBD1. This CDR3 spans 15 amino acids. CDR1 and CDR2 from the germline V gene are MNHEY and SVGAGI. The J segment lost 6 bases and the V segment lost 6 bases, leaving 11 bases of the junction unmatched. In DNA form, the CDR3 reads TGTGCCAGCAGACGACCGGGACAGGGCCTCCATGGCTACACCTTC. Residues: CASRRPGQGLHGYTF.

J is TRBJ2-7 and V is TRBV19, with TRBD1 matching over 7 bases. This CDR3 region has 15 residues. Per the germline V gene, CDR1 is LNHDA and CDR2 is SQIVND (reference sequence). V gave up 3 bases and J gave up 6 bases; unmatched junction bases: 11. The CDR3, as DNA: TGTGCCAGTAGTATTGGAGGACAGGCTTTACGCGAGCAGTACTTC. Its protein product is CASSIGGQALREQYF.

The chain recombines TRBV7-9 with TRBJ2-7, with D possibly being TRBD2 (5 bases). V lost 1 base to trimming and J lost 2 bases, with 12 bases between them. Germline loops: CDR1 SEHNR, CDR2 FQNEAQ (reference sequence). The CDR3 extends over 15 amino acids. Here the CDR3 DNA reads TGTGCCAGCAGCTTAGATGGCGGAGGCACCTACGAGCAGTACTTC. It encodes CASSLDGGGTYEQYF.

The rearrangement links TRBV10-3 to TRBJ2-2, with a possible D match to TRBD1 (6 bases). In germline, CDR1 is ENHRY, CDR2 SYGVKD. The length of the CDR3 is 16 residues. Trimming cost V 2 bases and J 1 base, with 11 bases left between them. The CDR3 DNA sequence: TGTGCCATCAGTGAGCCTGTGGACAGGAACACCGGGGAGCTGTTTTTT. The encoded protein is CAISEPVDRNTGELFF.

The chain combines TRBV19 with TRBJ1-5, with D possibly TRBD1 on 6 matching bases. Germline loops: CDR1 LNHDA, CDR2 SQIVND (reference sequence). The CDR3 has 19 amino acids. V lost 5 bases, J lost 10 bases, and 33 bases lay in between. The CDR3 here is CASSLIQGIGSILVVPQHF. The CDR3 DNA reads as TGTGCCAGTAGTCTTATACAGGGTATCGGATCCATCTTGGTGGTACCCCAGCATTTT.

This sequence joins TRBV19 and TRBJ2-1; a weak D match, TRBD2 (5 bases). V lost 7 bases, J lost 6 bases, and 22 bases lay in between. Germline V gene data show CDR1 as LNHDA and CDR2 as SQIVND (reference sequence). CDR3 length: 16 amino acids. CDR3 DNA sequence: TGTGCCAGTAAGACTATATTTGCGGGCAGAGCCAATGAGCAGTTCTTC. Amino acid sequence: CASKTIFAGRANEQFF. The whole variable domain, filled in from reference TRBV19 and TRBJ2-1, reads DGGITQSPKYLFRKEGQNVTLSCEQNLNHDAMYWYRQDPGQGLRLIYYSQIVNDFQKGDIAEGYSVSREKKESFPLTVTSAQKNPTAFYLCASKTIFAGRANEQFFGPGTRLTVL.

In its sample, this clonotype was seen once. The chain has TRBV11-2 and TRBJ2-7, with TRBD2 matching 8 bases. Looked up from germline, CDR1 is SGHAT and CDR2 is FQNNGV. The CDR3 is 16 amino acids. J was trimmed by 2 bases and V by 2 bases; bases with no gene match: 8. CDR3 sequence (DNA): TGTGCCAGCAGCTTATACAAAGCGGGAGATACCTACGAGCAGTACTTC. The encoded protein is CASSLYKAGDTYEQYF.

The chain is built from TRBV14 and TRBJ2-7, with TRBD1 as a possible D gene (5 bases). This CDR3 contains 13 residues. V dropped 2 bases and J dropped 3 bases, with 8 bases sitting between them. Germline V gives CDR1 SGHDN, CDR2 FVKESK. In nucleotides, the CDR3 is TGTGCCAGCAGCCAAAGGGGTAGCTACGAGCAGTACTTC. It yields the protein CASSQRGSYEQYF.

The V and J genes are TRBV5-6 and TRBJ2-7, with 7 bases fitting TRBD1. The germline V gene encodes CDR1 SGHDT and CDR2 YYEEEE. CDR3 length: 14 amino acids. Germline trimming cut 2 bases from V and 3 bases from J; bases unmatched to any gene: 5. The CDR3 loop is CASSLWDRYYEQYF. In nucleotides, the CDR3 is TGTGCCAGCAGCTTATGGGACAGATACTACGAGCAGTACTTC.

This clonotype was found a few times. The chain uses TRBV6-6 and TRBJ2-5, with D possibly matching TRBD2 (6 bases). Trimming shortened V by 0 bases and J by 5 bases, and 16 bases separated the two germline ends. The CDR3 sequence is 16 residues long. The V gene's germline CDR1 is MNHNY and CDR2 SVGAGI (reference sequence). Here the CDR3 reads CASSYSGRGEMETQYF. CDR3 sequence (DNA): TGTGCCAGCAGTTACTCGGGGCGCGGGGAGATGGAGACCCAGTACTTC.

This clonotype was counted only a few times. This rearrangement joins TRBV6-2 or TRBV6-3 to TRBJ2-1; no reliable D call. Trimming took 6 bases from V and 0 from J, leaving 12 bases between them. The germline gives CDR1 MNHEY, CDR2 SVGEGT. The CDR3 length is 15 residues. CDR3 nucleotide sequence: TGTGCCAGCAGCCCAATGGACGGCTCCTACAATGAGCAGTTCTTC. Encoded protein: CASSPMDGSYNEQFF.

The chain employs TRBV7-9 and TRBJ2-1; D remains ambiguous. Germline V lookup: CDR1 SEHNR, CDR2 FQNEAQ (reference sequence). CDR3 length: 14 amino acids. V was shortened by 5 bases and J by 9 bases, with 17 bases between the two germline ends. The CDR3 reads CASSPYRVGGEQFF. The CDR3 coding sequence is TGTGCCAGCAGCCCGTACAGAGTGGGCGGTGAGCAGTTCTTC.

The V gene is TRBV19, the J gene TRBJ2-6; TRBD2 agrees at 7 bases. Germline lookup yields CDR1 LNHDA and CDR2 SQIVND (reference sequence). This CDR3 comprises 13 residues. Unmatched junction bases numbered 3, after V lost 9 bases and J lost 4 bases. Here the CDR3 reads CASREAGANVLTF. For the CDR3, the DNA is TGTGCCAGCCGGGAGGCCGGGGCCAACGTCCTGACTTTC. The full variable domain, rest sourced from reference TRBV19 and TRBJ2-6, is DGGITQSPKYLFRKEGQNVTLSCEQNLNHDAMYWYRQDPGQGLRLIYYSQIVNDFQKGDIAEGYSVSREKKESFPLTVTSAQKNPTAFYLCASREAGANVLTFGAGSRLTVL.

V and J are TRBV11-2 and TRBJ2-7; D is unresolved. The CDR3 sequence is 12 residues long. In germline, CDR1 is SGHAT, CDR2 FQNNGV. Trimming removed 0 bases from V and 5 bases from J, with 5 bases in between. The CDR3 DNA reads as TGTGCCAGCAGCTTAGATCGCCACGAGCAGTACTTC. Translated, it gives CASSLDRHEQYF.

The gene calls are TRBV30 and TRBJ1-1; TRBD1 matches 9 bases. This CDR3 is 14 amino acids long. Losses at the gene ends were 4 bases for V and 6 bases for J; bases not matched to a gene: 9. In germline, CDR1 is GTSNPN, CDR2 SVGIG (reference sequence). CDR3: CAWTSGQGDAEAFF. In DNA form, the CDR3 reads TGTGCCTGGACCTCGGGACAGGGCGACGCTGAAGCTTTCTTT.

CDR3 loop: CSVEYRGNPYEQYF. The CDR3 DNA reads TGCAGCGTTGAGTACAGGGGAAACCCCTACGAGCAGTACTTC. The rearrangement joins TRBV29-1 to TRBJ2-7; 7 nucleotides line up with TRBD1. The V segment lost 3 bases and the J segment 2 bases; nucleotides outside the gene matches: 7. The CDR3 has 14 amino acids. The germline V gene has CDR1 SQVTM and CDR2 ANQGSEA.

V usage is TRBV19 and J usage is TRBJ2-1; D gene ambiguous. The CDR3 loop spans 15 amino acids. V shed 4 bases and J shed 0 bases, with 10 bases lying between them. Germline V gene sequence: CDR1 LNHDA, CDR2 SQIVND (reference sequence). CDR3 DNA sequence: TGTGCCAGTAGTAGGCAGGATAGCTCCTACAATGAGCAGTTCTTC. It codes for CASSRQDSSYNEQFF. Full variable domain (outside the CDR3, taken from reference TRBV19 and TRBJ2-1): DGGITQSPKYLFRKEGQNVTLSCEQNLNHDAMYWYRQDPGQGLRLIYYSQIVNDFQKGDIAEGYSVSREKKESFPLTVTSAQKNPTAFYLCASSRQDSSYNEQFFGPGTRLTVL.